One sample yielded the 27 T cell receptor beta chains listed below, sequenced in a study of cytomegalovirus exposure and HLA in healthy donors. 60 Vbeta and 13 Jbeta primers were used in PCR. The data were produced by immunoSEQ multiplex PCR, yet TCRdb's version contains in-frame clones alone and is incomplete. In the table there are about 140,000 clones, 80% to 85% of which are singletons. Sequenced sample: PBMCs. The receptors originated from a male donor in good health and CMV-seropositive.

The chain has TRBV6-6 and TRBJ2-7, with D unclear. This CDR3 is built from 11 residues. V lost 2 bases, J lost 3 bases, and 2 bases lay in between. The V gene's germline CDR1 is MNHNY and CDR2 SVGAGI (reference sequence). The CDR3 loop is CASSYLYEQYF. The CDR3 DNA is TGTGCCAGCAGTTACCTCTACGAGCAGTACTTC.

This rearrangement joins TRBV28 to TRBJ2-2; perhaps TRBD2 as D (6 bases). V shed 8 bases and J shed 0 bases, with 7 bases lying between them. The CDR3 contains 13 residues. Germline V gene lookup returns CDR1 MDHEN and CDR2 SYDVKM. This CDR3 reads CASGDSNTGELFF. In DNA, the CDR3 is TGTGCCAGCGGGGACTCGAACACCGGGGAGCTGTTTTTT.

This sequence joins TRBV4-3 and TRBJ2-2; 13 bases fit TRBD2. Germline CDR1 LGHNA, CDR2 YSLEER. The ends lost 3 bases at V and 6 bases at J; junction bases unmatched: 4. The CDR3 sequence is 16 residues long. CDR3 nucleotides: TGCGCCAGCAGCCAGCCTACTAGCGGGAGGGCCGGGGAGCTGTTTTTT. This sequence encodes CASSQPTSGRAGELFF.

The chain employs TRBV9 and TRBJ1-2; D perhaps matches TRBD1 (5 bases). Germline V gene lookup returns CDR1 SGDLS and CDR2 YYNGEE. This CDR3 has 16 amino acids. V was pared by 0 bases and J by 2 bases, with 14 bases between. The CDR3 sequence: CASSVAGGKLNYGYTF. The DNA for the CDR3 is TGTGCCAGCAGCGTAGCTGGGGGGAAACTCAACTATGGCTACACCTTC.

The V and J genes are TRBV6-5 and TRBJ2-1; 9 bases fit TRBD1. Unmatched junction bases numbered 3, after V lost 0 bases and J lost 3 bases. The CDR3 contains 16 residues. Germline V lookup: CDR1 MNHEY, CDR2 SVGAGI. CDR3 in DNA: TGTGCCAGCAGTTACTCGAGGGGACAGGGCTACAATGAGCAGTTCTTC. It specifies CASSYSRGQGYNEQFF.

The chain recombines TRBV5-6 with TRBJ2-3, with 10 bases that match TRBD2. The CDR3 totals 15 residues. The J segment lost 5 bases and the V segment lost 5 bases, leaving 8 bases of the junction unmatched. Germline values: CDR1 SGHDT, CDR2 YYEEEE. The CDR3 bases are TGTGCCAGCAGTCGTCTAGCGGGAGAGGGAGATACGCAGTATTTT. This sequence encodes CASSRLAGEGDTQYF.

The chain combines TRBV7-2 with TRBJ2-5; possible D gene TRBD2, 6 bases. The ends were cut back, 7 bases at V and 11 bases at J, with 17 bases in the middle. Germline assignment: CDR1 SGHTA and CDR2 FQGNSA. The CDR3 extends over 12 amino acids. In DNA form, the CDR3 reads TGTGCCAGCACCCTCGCTTGGGGGGAGCAGTACTTC. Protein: CASTLAWGEQYF. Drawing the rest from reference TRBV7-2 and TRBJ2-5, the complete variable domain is GAGVSQSPSNKVTEKGKDVELRCDPISGHTALYWYRQSLGQGLEFLIYFQGNSAPDKSGLPSDRFSAERTGGSVSTLTIQRTQQEDSAVYLCASTLAWGEQYFGPGTRLLVL.

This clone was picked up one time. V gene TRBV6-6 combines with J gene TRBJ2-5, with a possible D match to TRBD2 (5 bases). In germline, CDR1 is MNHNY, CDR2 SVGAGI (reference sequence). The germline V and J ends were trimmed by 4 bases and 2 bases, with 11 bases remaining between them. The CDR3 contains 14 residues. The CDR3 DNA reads TGTGCCAGCAGTTTGCTAGCCCCACAAGAGACCCAGTACTTC. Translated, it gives CASSLLAPQETQYF.

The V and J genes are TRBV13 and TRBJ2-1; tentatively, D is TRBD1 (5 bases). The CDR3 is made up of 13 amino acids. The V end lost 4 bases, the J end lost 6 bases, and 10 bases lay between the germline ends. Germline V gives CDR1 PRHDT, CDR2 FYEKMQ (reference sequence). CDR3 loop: CASSSGRGNEQFF. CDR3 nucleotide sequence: TGTGCCAGCAGCTCCGGTAGGGGCAATGAGCAGTTCTTC.

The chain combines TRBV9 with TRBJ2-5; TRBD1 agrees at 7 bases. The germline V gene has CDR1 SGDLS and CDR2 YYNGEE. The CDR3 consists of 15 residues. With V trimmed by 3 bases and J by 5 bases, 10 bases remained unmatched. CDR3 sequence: CASSGGTVPLETQYF. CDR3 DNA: TGTGCCAGCAGCGGAGGGACAGTTCCCCTGGAGACCCAGTACTTC.

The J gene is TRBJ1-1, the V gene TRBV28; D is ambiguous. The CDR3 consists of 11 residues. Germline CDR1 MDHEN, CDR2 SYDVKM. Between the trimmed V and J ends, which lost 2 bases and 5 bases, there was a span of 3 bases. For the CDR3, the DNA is TGTGCCAGCAGTTTACCGACTGAAGCTTTCTTT. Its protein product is CASSLPTEAFF.

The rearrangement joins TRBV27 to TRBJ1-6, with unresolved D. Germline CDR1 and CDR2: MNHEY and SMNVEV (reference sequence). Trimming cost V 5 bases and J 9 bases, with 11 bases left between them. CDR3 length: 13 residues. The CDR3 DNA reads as TGTGCCAGCAGTCCCCGGCGGCTTTCACCCCTCCACTTT. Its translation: CASSPRRLSPLHF.

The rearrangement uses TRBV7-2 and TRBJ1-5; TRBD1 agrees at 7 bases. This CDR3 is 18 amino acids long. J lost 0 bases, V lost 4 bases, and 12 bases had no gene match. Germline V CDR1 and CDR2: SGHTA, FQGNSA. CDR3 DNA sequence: TGTGCCAGCAGCTCCCCGGAGGGGACAGTATATAGCAATCAGCCCCAGCATTTT. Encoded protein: CASSSPEGTVYSNQPQHF. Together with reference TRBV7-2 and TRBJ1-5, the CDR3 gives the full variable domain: GAGVSQSPSNKVTEKGKDVELRCDPISGHTALYWYRQSLGQGLEFLIYFQGNSAPDKSGLPSDRFSAERTGGSVSTLTIQRTQQEDSAVYLCASSSPEGTVYSNQPQHFGDGTRLSIL.

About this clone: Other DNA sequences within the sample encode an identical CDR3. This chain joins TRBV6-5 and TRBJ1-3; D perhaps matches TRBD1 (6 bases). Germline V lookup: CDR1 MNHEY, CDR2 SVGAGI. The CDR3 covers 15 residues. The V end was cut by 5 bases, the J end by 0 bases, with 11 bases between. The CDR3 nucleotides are TGTGCCAGCAGTAGGACAGCCCGCTCTGGAAACACCATATATTTT. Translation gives CASSRTARSGNTIYF.

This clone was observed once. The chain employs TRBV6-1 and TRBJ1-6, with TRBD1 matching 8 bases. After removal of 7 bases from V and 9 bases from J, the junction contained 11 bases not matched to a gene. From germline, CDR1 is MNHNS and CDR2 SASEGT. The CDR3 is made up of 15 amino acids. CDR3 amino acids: CASNYRQGQGSPLHF. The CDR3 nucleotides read TGTGCCAGCAACTACCGACAGGGGCAAGGTTCACCCCTCCACTTT.

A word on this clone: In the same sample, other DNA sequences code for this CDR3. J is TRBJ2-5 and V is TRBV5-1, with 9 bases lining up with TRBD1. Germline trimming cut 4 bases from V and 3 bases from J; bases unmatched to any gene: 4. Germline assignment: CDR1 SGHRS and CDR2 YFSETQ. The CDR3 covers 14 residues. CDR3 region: CASSPGQGEETQYF. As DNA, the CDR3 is TGCGCCAGCAGCCCGGGACAGGGTGAAGAGACCCAGTACTTC.

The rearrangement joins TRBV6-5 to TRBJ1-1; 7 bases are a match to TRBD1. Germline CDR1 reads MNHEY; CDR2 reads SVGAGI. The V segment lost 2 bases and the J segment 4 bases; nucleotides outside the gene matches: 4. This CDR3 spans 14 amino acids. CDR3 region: CASSYRQGFTEAFF. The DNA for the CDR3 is TGTGCCAGCAGTTACCGACAGGGTTTCACTGAAGCTTTCTTT.

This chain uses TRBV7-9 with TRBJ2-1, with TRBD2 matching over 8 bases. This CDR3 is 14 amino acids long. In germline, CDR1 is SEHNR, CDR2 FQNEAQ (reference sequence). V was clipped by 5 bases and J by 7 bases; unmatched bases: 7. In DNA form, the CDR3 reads TGTGCCAGCAGCCCACTAGCGGAGAGTAATGAGCAGTTCTTC. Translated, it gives CASSPLAESNEQFF.

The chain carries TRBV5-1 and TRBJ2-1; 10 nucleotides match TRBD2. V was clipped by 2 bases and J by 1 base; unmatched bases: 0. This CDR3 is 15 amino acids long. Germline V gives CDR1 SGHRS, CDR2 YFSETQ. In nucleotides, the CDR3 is TGCGCCAGCAGCTTACTAGCGGGGTCCTACAATGAGCAGTTCTTC. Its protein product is CASSLLAGSYNEQFF.

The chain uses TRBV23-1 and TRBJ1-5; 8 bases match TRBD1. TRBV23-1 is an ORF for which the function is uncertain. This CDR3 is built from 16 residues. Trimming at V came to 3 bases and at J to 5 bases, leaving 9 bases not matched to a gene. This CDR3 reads CASSQPGQGGDQPQHF. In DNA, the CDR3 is TGCGCCAGCAGTCAGCCTGGACAGGGTGGCGATCAGCCCCAGCATTTT.

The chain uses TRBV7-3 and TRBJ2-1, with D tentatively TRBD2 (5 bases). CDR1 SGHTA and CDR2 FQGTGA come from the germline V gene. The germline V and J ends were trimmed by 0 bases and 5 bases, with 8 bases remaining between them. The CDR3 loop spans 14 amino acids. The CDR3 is CASSLTAADNEQFF. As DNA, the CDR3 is TGTGCCAGCAGCTTAACAGCGGCCGACAATGAGCAGTTCTTC.

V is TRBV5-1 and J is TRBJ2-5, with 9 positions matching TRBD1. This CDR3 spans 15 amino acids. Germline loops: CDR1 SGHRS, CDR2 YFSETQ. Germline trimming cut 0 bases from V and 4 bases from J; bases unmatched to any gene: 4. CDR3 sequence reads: CASSLGGTGRETQYF. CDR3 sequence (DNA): TGCGCCAGCAGCTTGGGGGGGACAGGGCGAGAGACCCAGTACTTC.

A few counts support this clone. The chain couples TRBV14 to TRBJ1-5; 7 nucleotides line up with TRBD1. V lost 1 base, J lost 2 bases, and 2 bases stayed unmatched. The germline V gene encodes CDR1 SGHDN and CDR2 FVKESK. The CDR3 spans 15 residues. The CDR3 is CASSQGQGRNQPQHF. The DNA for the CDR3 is TGTGCCAGCAGCCAAGGACAGGGACGCAATCAGCCCCAGCATTTT.

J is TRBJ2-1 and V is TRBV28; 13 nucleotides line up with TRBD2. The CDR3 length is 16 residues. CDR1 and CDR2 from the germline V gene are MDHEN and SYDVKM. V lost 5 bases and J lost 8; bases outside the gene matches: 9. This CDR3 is CASSPWTSGRGDEQFF. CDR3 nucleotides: TGTGCCAGCAGTCCCTGGACTAGCGGGAGAGGCGATGAGCAGTTCTTC.

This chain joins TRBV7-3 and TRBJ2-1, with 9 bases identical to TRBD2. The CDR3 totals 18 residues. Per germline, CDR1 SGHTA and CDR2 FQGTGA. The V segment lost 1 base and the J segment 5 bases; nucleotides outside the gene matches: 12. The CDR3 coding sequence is TGTGCCAGCAGCTTAAATCAGGGGGGGCTAGCGGGGAACAATGAGCAGTTCTTC. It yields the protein CASSLNQGGLAGNNEQFF.

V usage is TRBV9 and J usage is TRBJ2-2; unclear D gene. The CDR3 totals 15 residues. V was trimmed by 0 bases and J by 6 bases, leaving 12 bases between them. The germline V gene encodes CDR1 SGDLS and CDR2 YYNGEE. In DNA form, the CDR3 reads TGTGCCAGCAGCGTAGAATGGCCCCCCGCCGGGGAGCTGTTTTTT. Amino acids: CASSVEWPPAGELFF.

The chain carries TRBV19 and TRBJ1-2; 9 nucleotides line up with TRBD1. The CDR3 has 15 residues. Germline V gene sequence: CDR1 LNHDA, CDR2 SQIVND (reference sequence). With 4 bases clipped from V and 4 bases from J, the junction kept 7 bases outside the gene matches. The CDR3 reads CASSTLGTGTYGYTF. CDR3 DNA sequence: TGTGCCAGTAGTACTCTCGGGACAGGGACCTATGGCTACACCTTC. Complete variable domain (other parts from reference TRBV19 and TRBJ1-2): DGGITQSPKYLFRKEGQNVTLSCEQNLNHDAMYWYRQDPGQGLRLIYYSQIVNDFQKGDIAEGYSVSREKKESFPLTVTSAQKNPTAFYLCASSTLGTGTYGYTFGSGTRLTVV.